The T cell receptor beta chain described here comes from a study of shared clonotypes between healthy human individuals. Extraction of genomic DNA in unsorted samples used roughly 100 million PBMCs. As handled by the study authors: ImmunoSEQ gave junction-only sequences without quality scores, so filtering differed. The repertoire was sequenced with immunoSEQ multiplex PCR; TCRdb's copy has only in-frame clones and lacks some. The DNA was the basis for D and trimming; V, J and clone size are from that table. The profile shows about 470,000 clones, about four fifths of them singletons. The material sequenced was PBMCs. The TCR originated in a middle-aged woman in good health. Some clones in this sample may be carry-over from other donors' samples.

The CDR3 sequence: CASSPRGTPKNEQFF. CDR3 sequence (DNA): TGTGCCAGCAGTCCTCGCGGAACTCCAAAGAATGAGCAGTTCTTC. The chain carries TRBV28 and TRBJ2-1; D is unclear. Per germline, CDR1 MDHEN and CDR2 SYDVKM. V was shortened by 5 bases and J by 7 bases, with 18 bases between the two germline ends. The CDR3 loop spans 15 amino acids. The variable domain in full, with the rest retrieved from reference TRBV28 and TRBJ2-1, is DVKVTQSSRYLVKRTGEKVFLECVQDMDHENMFWYRQDPGLGLRLIYFSYDVKMKEKGDIPEGYSVSREKKERFSLILESASTNQTSMYLCASSPRGTPKNEQFFGPGTRLTVL.